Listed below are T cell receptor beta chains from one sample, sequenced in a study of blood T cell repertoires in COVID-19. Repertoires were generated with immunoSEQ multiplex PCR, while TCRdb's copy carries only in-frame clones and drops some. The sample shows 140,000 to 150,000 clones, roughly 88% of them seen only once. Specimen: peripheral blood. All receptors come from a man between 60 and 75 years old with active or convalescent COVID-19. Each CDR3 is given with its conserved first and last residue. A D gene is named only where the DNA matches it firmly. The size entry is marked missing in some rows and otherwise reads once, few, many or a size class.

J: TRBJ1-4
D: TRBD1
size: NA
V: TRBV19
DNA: TGTGCCAGTAGCACCCAGGGGGCAACTAATGAAAAACTGTTTTTT
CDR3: CASSTQGATNEKLFF

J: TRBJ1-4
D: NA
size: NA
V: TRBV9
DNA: TGTGCCAGCAGCGTAGGCCCGGGGAGCGAAAAACTGTTTTTT
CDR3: CASSVGPGSEKLFF

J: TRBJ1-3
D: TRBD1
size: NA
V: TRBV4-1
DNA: TGCGCCAGCAGCCAAGGACAGGGCTCTGGAAACACCATATATTTT
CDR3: CASSQGQGSGNTIYF

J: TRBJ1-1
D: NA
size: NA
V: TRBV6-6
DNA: TGTGCCAGCAGTTACTCCGCAGGGAACACTGAAGCTTTCTTT
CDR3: CASSYSAGNTEAFF

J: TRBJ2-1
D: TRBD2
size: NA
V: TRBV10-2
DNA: TGCGCCAGCAGTGAGGGAGGACTTAGCGGGAGTTATGAGCAGTTCTTC
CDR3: CASSEGGLSGSYEQFF

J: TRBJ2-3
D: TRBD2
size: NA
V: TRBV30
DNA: TGTGCCTGGAGTCCAAGCGGGAGGGCCGCAGATACGCAGTATTTT
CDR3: CAWSPSGRAADTQYF

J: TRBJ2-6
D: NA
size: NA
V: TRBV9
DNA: TGTGCCAGCAGCCCCCCTTTCTCTGGGGCCAACGTCCTGACTTTC
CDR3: CASSPPFSGANVLTF

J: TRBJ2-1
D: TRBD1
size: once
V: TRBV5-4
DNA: TGTGCCAGCGGACAGGCTTCCTACAATGAGCAGTTCTTC
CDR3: CASGQASYNEQFF

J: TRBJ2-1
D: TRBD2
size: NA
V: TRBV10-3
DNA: TGTGCCATCAGTGAGTCGATGGCGGGAGCTTTCAATGAGCAGTTCTTC
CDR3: CAISESMAGAFNEQFF

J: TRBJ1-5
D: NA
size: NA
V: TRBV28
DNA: TGTGCCAGCAACCTAGCAGGGGCCTTCAATCAGCCCCAGCATTTT
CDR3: CASNLAGAFNQPQHF

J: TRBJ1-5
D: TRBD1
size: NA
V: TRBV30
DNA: TGTGCCTGGACCGACCAGGGGGCTACTCAGCCCCAGCATTTT
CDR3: CAWTDQGATQPQHF

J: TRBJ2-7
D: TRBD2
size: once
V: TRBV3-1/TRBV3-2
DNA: TGTGCCAGCAGCCCCCAGCTAGCGGTCTCCTACGAGCAGTACTTC
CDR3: CASSPQLAVSYEQYF

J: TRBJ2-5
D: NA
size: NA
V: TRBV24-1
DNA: TGTGCCACCAGTTGGGGAAGGGGGTACCAAGAGACCCAGTACTTC
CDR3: CATSWGRGYQETQYF

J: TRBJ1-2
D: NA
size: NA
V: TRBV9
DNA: TGTGCCAGCAGCGTAGATCCTGAGAGCCCCTTGCGGGAGGGGAGCTATGGCTACACCTTC
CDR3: CASSVDPESPLREGSYGYTF

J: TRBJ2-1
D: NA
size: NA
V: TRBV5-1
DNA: TGCGCCAGCAGCTTGGCCCCTGGAGCGGCCCCCGCCAATGAGCAGTTCTTC
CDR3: CASSLAPGAAPANEQFF

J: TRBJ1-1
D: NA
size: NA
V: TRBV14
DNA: TGTGCCAGCAGCCGATACGGGACAATGAACACTGAAGCTTTCTTT
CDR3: CASSRYGTMNTEAFF

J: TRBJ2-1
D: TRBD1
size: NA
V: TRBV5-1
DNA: TGCGCCAGCAGCTTCGGGACAGGGGTATACAATGAGCAGTTCTTC
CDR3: CASSFGTGVYNEQFF

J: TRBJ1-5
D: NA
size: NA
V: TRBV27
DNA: TGTGCCAGCAGTCTACGCCAAGGGGGCAATCAGCCCCAGCATTTT
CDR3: CASSLRQGGNQPQHF

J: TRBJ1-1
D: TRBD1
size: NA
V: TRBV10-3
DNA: TGTGCCATCAGAGACCTCGACAGGGCAGGCACTGAAGCTTTCTTT
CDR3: CAIRDLDRAGTEAFF

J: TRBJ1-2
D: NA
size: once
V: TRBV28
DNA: TGTGCCAGCAGTTTTCGAGGCAGAAACTATGGCTACACCTTC
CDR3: CASSFRGRNYGYTF